One sample yielded the 21 T cell receptor beta chains listed below, sequenced in a study of PD-1 blockade in classical Hodgkin lymphoma. Generated by immunoSEQ multiplex PCR, the TCRdb table keeps only in-frame clones and is missing some. The data show over 70,000 clones, under 90% seen once. With no exception, relapse followed autologous stem cell transplantation in all patients, and brentuximab vedotin exposure varied. The sequencing used peripheral blood mononuclear cells (PBMCs), collected at baseline. All receptors come from a human donor with classical Hodgkin lymphoma.

The chain recombines TRBV2 with TRBJ2-3, with D maybe TRBD1 (5 bases). Trimming removed 5 bases at V and 6 bases at J, with 12 bases between. CDR3 length: 13 residues. Looked up from germline, CDR1 is SNHLY and CDR2 is FYNNEI. CDR3 coding DNA: TGTGCCAGCAGTTGGGGCCGCGTGGATACGCAGTATTTT. Protein sequence: CASSWGRVDTQYF.

V is TRBV2 and J is TRBJ2-7, with a possible D match to TRBD2 (5 bases). The CDR3 sequence is 15 residues long. V was cut by 4 bases and J by 0 bases, with 13 bases left in between. Germline CDR1 is SNHLY and CDR2 is FYNNEI. The CDR3 DNA sequence: TGTGCCAGCAGTGTAAAATTGGACTCCTCCTACGAGCAGTACTTC. As protein: CASSVKLDSSYEQYF.

The chain employs TRBV7-2 and TRBJ1-4; D is uncertain. The V end lost 5 bases, the J end lost 7 bases, and 17 bases lay between the germline ends. This CDR3 spans 15 amino acids. CDR1 and CDR2 (germline): SGHTA, FQGNSA. The CDR3 DNA reads as TGTGCCAGCAGCCTTTTCCGAGGCGCAAGTGAAAAACTGTTTTTT. It codes for CASSLFRGASEKLFF. Looking up the rest from reference TRBV7-2 and TRBJ1-4 gives the full variable domain: GAGVSQSPSNKVTEKGKDVELRCDPISGHTALYWYRQSLGQGLEFLIYFQGNSAPDKSGLPSDRFSAERTGGSVSTLTIQRTQQEDSAVYLCASSLFRGASEKLFFGSGTQLSVL.

The genes are TRBV2 and TRBJ1-1, with unresolved D. V gave up 6 bases and J gave up 8 bases, with 10 bases separating them. There are 11 residues in the CDR3. Germline loops: CDR1 SNHLY, CDR2 FYNNEI. The CDR3 DNA is TGTGCCAGCAGCCGGCGGGAGGAAGCTTTCTTT. Translation gives CASSRREEAFF.

The chain carries TRBV4-1 and TRBJ1-5; D possibly corresponds to TRBD1 (5 bases). The CDR3 is 16 residues long. From germline, CDR1 is MGHRA and CDR2 YSYEKL. The germline V and J ends were trimmed by 2 bases and 5 bases, with 16 bases remaining between them. CDR3 amino acids: CASSQHPWQGDQPQHF. The CDR3 DNA is TGCGCCAGCAGCCAACACCCTTGGCAGGGCGATCAGCCCCAGCATTTT.

V gene TRBV5-1 combines with J gene TRBJ2-5, with 8 bases fitting TRBD1. V lost 5 bases, J lost 0 bases, and 6 bases stayed unmatched. CDR3 size: 15 residues. Per the germline V gene, CDR1 is SGHRS and CDR2 is YFSETQ. The CDR3 DNA follows: TGCGCCAGCAGTCCGTCGACAGGGGACCAAGAGACCCAGTACTTC. This sequence encodes CASSPSTGDQETQYF.

The chain employs TRBV19 and TRBJ2-6, with unresolved D. CDR1 and CDR2 (germline): LNHDA, SQIVND (reference sequence). V lost 4 bases, J lost 1 base, and 5 bases lay in between. This CDR3 is built from 14 residues. Written as DNA, the CDR3 is TGTGCCAGTAGTAAAGGGTCTGGGGCCAACGTCCTGACTTTC. Translation: CASSKGSGANVLTF.

The V gene is TRBV18, the J gene TRBJ1-2; no clear D. Germline CDR1 reads KGHSH; CDR2 reads LQKENI. V was cut by 3 bases and J by 1 base, with 9 bases left in between. The CDR3 sequence is 14 residues long. The CDR3 DNA sequence: TGTGCCAGCTCACCCTTAAACAGTAACTATGGCTACACCTTC. It specifies CASSPLNSNYGYTF.

The chain has TRBV28 and TRBJ2-7; D is perhaps TRBD1 (6 bases). The CDR3 is made up of 14 amino acids. Trimming shortened V by 5 bases and J by 3 bases, and 14 bases separated the two germline ends. Germline CDR1 reads MDHEN; CDR2 reads SYDVKM. CDR3 in DNA: TGTGCCAGCAGTCGGCAGGGGACACACTACGAGCAGTACTTC. Residues: CASSRQGTHYEQYF.

This chain joins TRBV7-9 and TRBJ2-5, with 7 positions matching TRBD1. The germline V gene has CDR1 SEHNR and CDR2 FQNEAQ (reference sequence). The CDR3 consists of 15 residues. J lost 1 base, V lost 5 bases, and 7 bases had no gene match. The CDR3 nucleotides read TGTGCCAGCAGCATACAGACAGGGTTCCAAGAGACCCAGTACTTC. Translated: CASSIQTGFQETQYF.

This rearrangement joins TRBV30 to TRBJ2-7, with D perhaps given as TRBD1 or TRBD2 (5 bases each). The CDR3 is 14 amino acids. Germline CDR1 reads GTSNPN; CDR2 reads SVGIG (reference sequence). Trimming left V 3 bases short and J 2 bases short, with 14 bases between. CDR3 bases: TGTGCCTGGAGGATACGGGACCCGACCTACGAGCAGTACTTC. This sequence encodes CAWRIRDPTYEQYF. Drawing the rest from reference TRBV30 and TRBJ2-7, the complete variable domain is SQTIHQWPATLVQPVGSPLSLECTVEGTSNPNLYWYRQAAGRGLQLLFYSVGIGQISSEVPQNLSASRPQDRQFILSSKKLLLSDSGFYLCAWRIRDPTYEQYFGPGTRLTVT.

J is TRBJ2-7 and V is TRBV28; D is ambiguous. CDR3 length: 13 residues. V lost 4 bases to trimming and J lost 3 bases, with 10 bases between them. CDR1 is MDHEN and CDR2 is SYDVKM in the germline V gene. The CDR3: CASSSDFLYEQYF. CDR3 sequence (DNA): TGTGCCAGCAGTTCAGATTTCCTCTACGAGCAGTACTTC.

This clone was detected once. DNA for the CDR3: TGTGCCAGCAGCGAAGAGGGGCTAGCGGGTGCAGATACGCAGTATTTT. It translates to CASSEEGLAGADTQYF. J is TRBJ2-3 and V is TRBV7-2; 8 bases map to TRBD2. Trimming removed 5 bases from V and 4 bases from J; junction bases left unmatched: 11. Germline CDR1 is SGHTA and CDR2 is FQGNSA. The CDR3 spans 16 residues.

The gene calls are TRBV10-3 and TRBJ2-7, with TRBD2 as a possible D gene (6 bases). CDR3 size: 14 residues. In germline, CDR1 is ENHRY, CDR2 SYGVKD. Trimming cost V 8 bases and J 6 bases, with 20 bases left between them. The CDR3 DNA reads as TGTGCCATCTGGGGCGGAGTGGGGAGGAGCGAGCAGTACTTC. Residues: CAIWGGVGRSEQYF.

The chain couples TRBV6-5 to TRBJ1-5; maybe TRBD1 (6 bases). V lost 4 bases to trimming and J lost 2 bases, with 15 bases between them. The CDR3 length is 16 residues. Germline V gene sequence: CDR1 MNHEY, CDR2 SVGAGI. DNA for the CDR3: TGTGCCAGCAGTTCGCCACAGGGAGAAGGCAATCAGCCCCAGCATTTT. Residues: CASSSPQGEGNQPQHF.

V is TRBV27 and J is TRBJ2-1, with no clear D. The CDR3 spans 12 residues. Germline V gene data show CDR1 as MNHEY and CDR2 as SMNVEV (reference sequence). Trimming shortened V by 5 bases and J by 5 bases, and 7 bases separated the two germline ends. The CDR3 DNA is TGTGCCAGCAGTGGGATGCACAATGAGCAGTTCTTC. Amino acid sequence: CASSGMHNEQFF.

A single count supports this clone. The chain carries TRBV6-4 and TRBJ2-2, with 7 bases aligning to TRBD2. Germline V gene lookup returns CDR1 MRHNA and CDR2 SNTAGT. Unmatched junction bases numbered 8, after V lost 6 bases and J lost 7 bases. This CDR3 has 14 amino acids. CDR3 in amino acids: CASRRTPGGGELFF. The CDR3 DNA reads TGTGCCAGCAGACGGACACCGGGGGGCGGGGAGCTGTTTTTT.

V gene TRBV2 combines with J gene TRBJ1-1, with TRBD1 identical over 8 bases. The CDR3 length is 15 residues. Germline V CDR1 and CDR2: SNHLY, FYNNEI. V lost 6 bases to trimming and J lost 5 bases; unmatched junction nucleotides: 11. The CDR3 spells CASSQSRGRRTEAFF. In nucleotides, the CDR3 is TGTGCCAGCAGCCAAAGCAGGGGGCGACGGACTGAAGCTTTCTTT.

The chain links TRBV5-1 to TRBJ2-7; D possibly corresponds to TRBD2 (5 bases). Germline V gives CDR1 SGHRS, CDR2 YFSETQ. Trimming removed 0 bases from V and 6 bases from J, with 13 bases in between. The CDR3 has 14 residues. Written as DNA, the CDR3 is TGCGCCAGCAGCTTGGCCTCTCAGGCGGGCGAGCAGTACTTC. Translation gives CASSLASQAGEQYF. The whole variable domain, remainder taken from reference TRBV5-1 and TRBJ2-7, is KAGVTQTPRYLIKTRGQQVTLSCSPISGHRSVSWYQQTPGQGLQFLFEYFSETQRNKGNFPGRFSGRQFSNSRSEMNVSTLELGDSALYLCASSLASQAGEQYFGPGTRLTVT.

This clone was detected once. CDR3 nucleotides: TGCAGCGTGGGGGGGCAGACTACTAGCACAGATACGCAGTATTTT. Residues: CSVGGQTTSTDTQYF. The chain combines TRBV29-1 with TRBJ2-3; D possibly corresponds to TRBD2 (7 bases). The germline CDR1 and CDR2 sequences are SQVTM and ANQGSEA. This CDR3 is built from 15 residues. Trimming took 6 bases from V and 0 from J, leaving 16 bases between them.

The chain has TRBV13 and TRBJ2-7; D uncertain. V lost 3 bases to trimming and J lost 3 bases, with 12 bases between them. The germline V gene encodes CDR1 PRHDT and CDR2 FYEKMQ (reference sequence). The length of the CDR3 is 14 residues. The DNA of the CDR3 is TGTGCCAGCAGCTTCAGGAGACTCTACTACGAGCAGTACTTC. Translated, it gives CASSFRRLYYEQYF. The full variable domain, completed using reference TRBV13 and TRBJ2-7, is AAGVIQSPRHLIKEKRETATLKCYPIPRHDTVYWYQQGPGQDPQFLISFYEKMQSDKGSIPDRFSAQQFSDYHSELNMSSLELGDSALYFCASSFRRLYYEQYFGPGTRLTVT.